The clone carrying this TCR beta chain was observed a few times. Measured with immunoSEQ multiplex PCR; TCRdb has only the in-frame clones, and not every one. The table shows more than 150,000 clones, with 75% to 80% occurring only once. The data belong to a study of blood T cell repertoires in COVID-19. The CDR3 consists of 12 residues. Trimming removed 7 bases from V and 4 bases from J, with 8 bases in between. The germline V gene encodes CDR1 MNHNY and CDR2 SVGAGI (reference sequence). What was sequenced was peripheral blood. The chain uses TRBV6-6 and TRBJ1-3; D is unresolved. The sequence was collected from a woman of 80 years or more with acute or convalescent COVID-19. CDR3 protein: CASTATGNTIYF. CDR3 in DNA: TGTGCCAGCACCGCGACAGGAAACACCATATATTTT.